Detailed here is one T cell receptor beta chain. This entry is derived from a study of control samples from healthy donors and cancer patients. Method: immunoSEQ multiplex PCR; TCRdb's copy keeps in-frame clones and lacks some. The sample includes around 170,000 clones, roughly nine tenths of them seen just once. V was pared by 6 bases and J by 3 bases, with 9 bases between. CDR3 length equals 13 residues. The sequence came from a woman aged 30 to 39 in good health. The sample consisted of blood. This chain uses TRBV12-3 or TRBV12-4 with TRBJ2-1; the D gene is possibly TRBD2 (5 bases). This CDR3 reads CASSSTSYNEQFF. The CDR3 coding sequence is TGTGCCAGCAGCTCTACTAGCTACAATGAGCAGTTCTTC.